Described below is a single T cell receptor beta chain sequence and its context. Its target is unknown. In the same sample, other DNA sequences code for this CDR3. These data are taken from a study of CD8+ T cells in alopecia areata. At the level of the study: Treated patients were given oral tofacitinib, which was dosed at 5 to 10 mg twice daily.

Reverse transcription of extracted RNA yielded cDNA, which provided the sequencing template. Produced via immunoSEQ multiplex PCR; TCRdb's table is partial and in-frame only. Of under 200,000 clones in the sample, around three fifths were seen once. Study-level findings and limits: Normal scalp showed lower clonality than lesional scalp, especially alopecia totalis/universalis.

There are 14 residues in the CDR3. Germline lookup yields CDR1 GTSNPN and CDR2 SVGIG (reference sequence). Deletions cut 0 bases from V and 4 bases from J, with 10 bases between. The treatment denotes: oral pan-JAK inhibitor, 5-10 mg twice daily. The chain employs TRBV30 and TRBJ1-5; D remains ambiguous. The receptor was derived from a human donor with alopecia areata. Sequences were derived from CD4+ T cells sorted from blood, sampled at week 4, from a patient treated with tofacitinib. In nucleotides, the CDR3 is TGTGCCTGGAGTGTACTGGGGAGGAATCAGCCCCAGCATTTT. Protein: CAWSVLGRNQPQHF.